This TCR beta chain stems from a study of beta chain features in type 1 diabetes. Whole-study results and caveats: Insertions at VDJ junctions were less frequent in type 1 diabetes patients. These patients also deleted more nucleotides at the same junctions. Type 1 diabetes patients showed a moderate but significant shortening of TCRB CDR3s in all four CD4+ subsets.

Sequencing targeted expressed TCRB transcripts, as all isolated RNA had been reverse transcribed. Data came from immunoSEQ multiplex PCR; TCRdb stores just in-frame clones and leaves some out. The table has 600,000 or so clones, roughly an eighth seen once. Germline CDR1 is SQVTM and CDR2 is ANQGSEA. The CDR3 consists of 15 residues. V was clipped by 4 bases and J by 7 bases; unmatched bases: 13. This clone was seen only a few times. Its antigen is not known. Sequencing was done on a sample of naive CD4+ T cells from blood. The sequence was obtained from a man aged 25-45 years with type 1 diabetes. V gene TRBV29-1 combines with J gene TRBJ1-5; TRBD1 matches 7 bases. The CDR3 here is CSVVWQGEGRQPQHF. The CDR3 DNA follows: TGCAGCGTTGTCTGGCAGGGGGAAGGTCGCCAGCCCCAGCATTTT. The full variable domain, with the rest looked up from reference TRBV29-1 and TRBJ1-5, is SAVISQKPSRDICQRGTSLTIQCQVDSQVTMMFWYRQQPGQSLTLIATANQGSEATYESGFVIDKFPISRPNLTFSTLTVSNMSPEDSSIYLCSVVWQGEGRQPQHFGDGTRLSIL.